These 11 T cell receptor beta chains came from one sample sequenced in a study of beta chain features in type 1 diabetes. Reverse transcription of all isolated RNA meant that expressed TCRB transcripts were sequenced. The protocol was immunoSEQ multiplex PCR, while the TCRdb copy is restricted to in-frame clones and leaves out a portion. The sample has tens of thousands of clones; approximately 49% are singletons. The sequencing input was central memory CD4+ T cells from blood. The receptors come from a woman aged 18-29 years in good health.

The chain carries TRBV7-7 and TRBJ2-5; D not certain. This CDR3 has 12 amino acids. V dropped 4 bases and J dropped 4 bases, with 7 bases sitting between them. Germline V gene lookup returns CDR1 SSHAT and CDR2 FNYEAQ (reference sequence). This chain's CDR3 is CASSSTGETQYF. The CDR3 DNA reads as TGTGCCAGCAGCTCCACGGGAGAGACCCAGTACTTC.

V is TRBV5-1 and J is TRBJ2-7; 10 bases fit TRBD2. Germline V gene lookup returns CDR1 SGHRS and CDR2 YFSETQ. This CDR3 is built from 16 residues. Trimming cost V 1 base and J 6 bases; bases outside gene matches: 10. Written as DNA, the CDR3 is TGCGCCAGCAGCTTGAGGACGTCAGCGGGAGGGCTCGAGCAGTACTTC. It translates to CASSLRTSAGGLEQYF.

The chain is built from TRBV27 and TRBJ1-6; TRBD1 is a possible D gene (6 bases). The V gene lost 4 bases and the J gene lost 7 bases, with 11 bases spanning the gap. Germline-derived CDR1 and CDR2 are MNHEY and SMNVEV (reference sequence). The CDR3 runs to 14 residues. The CDR3 here is CASSSTGGNSPLHF. The CDR3 region has the DNA TGTGCCAGCAGTTCGACAGGCGGGAATTCACCCCTCCACTTT.

The chain recombines TRBV27 with TRBJ2-1; D possibly corresponds to TRBD1 (6 bases). V lost 3 bases and J lost 0, with 15 bases in between. This CDR3 is built from 17 residues. The V gene's germline CDR1 is MNHEY and CDR2 SMNVEV (reference sequence). This CDR3 reads CASSFQQGLSSYNEQFF. CDR3 nucleotides: TGTGCCAGCAGTTTCCAGCAGGGGCTGAGCTCCTACAATGAGCAGTTCTTC.

The rearrangement uses TRBV5-4 and TRBJ1-2; 8 nucleotides line up with TRBD1. The CDR3 is 13 amino acids. The germline V gene encodes CDR1 SGHNT and CDR2 YYREEE (reference sequence). Trimming at V came to 3 bases and at J to 6 bases, leaving 4 bases not matched to a gene. The CDR3: CASSSQGADGYTF. In DNA form, the CDR3 reads TGTGCCAGCAGCTCGCAGGGGGCGGATGGCTACACCTTC.

The chain carries TRBV2 and TRBJ2-7, with 8 bases identical to TRBD1. With V trimmed by 2 bases and J by 7 bases, 7 bases remained unmatched. Germline V gives CDR1 SNHLY, CDR2 FYNNEI. The CDR3 runs 14 residues. Here the CDR3 DNA reads TGTGCCAGCAGTGAATCCCGGACAGGGCTGGAGCAGTACTTC. It specifies CASSESRTGLEQYF.

The chain links TRBV6-5 to TRBJ1-4; D is possibly TRBD1 (5 bases). V was trimmed by 2 bases and J by 4 bases, leaving 11 bases between them. The CDR3 contains 15 residues. The germline V gene has CDR1 MNHEY and CDR2 SVGAGI. The CDR3 bases are TGTGCCAGCAGTTACAATTTGGGGCGTAATGAAAAACTGTTTTTT. Its protein is CASSYNLGRNEKLFF.

The V gene is TRBV7-9, the J gene TRBJ1-5, with D unresolved. The CDR3 spans 14 residues. Deletions cut 4 bases from V and 1 base from J, with 8 bases between. The germline CDR1 and CDR2 sequences are SEHNR and FQNEAQ (reference sequence). CDR3 sequence (DNA): TGTGCCAGCAGCTCCGACACAAGCAATCAGCCCCAGCATTTT. Amino acid sequence: CASSSDTSNQPQHF.

This clone was found a few times. This chain connects TRBV5-4 to TRBJ2-1; 8 nucleotides match TRBD2. The CDR3 sequence is 16 residues long. Trimming at V came to 4 bases and at J to 12 bases, leaving 18 bases not matched to a gene. CDR1 and CDR2 (germline): SGHNT, YYREEE (reference sequence). The CDR3 reads CASSPSAGDRLVGQFF. The DNA for the CDR3 is TGTGCCAGCAGCCCCTCAGCGGGAGATCGATTAGTGGGGCAGTTCTTC.

This clone was observed a few times. This rearrangement joins TRBV2 to TRBJ2-1, with D possibly being TRBD1 (6 bases). The germline CDR1 and CDR2 sequences are SNHLY and FYNNEI. Trimming took 6 bases from V and 15 from J, leaving 15 bases between them. The CDR3 sequence is 11 residues long. The CDR3 loop is CASRYTGPVFF. The DNA of the CDR3 is TGTGCCAGCAGGTATACAGGGCCGGTGTTCTTC.

The rearrangement uses TRBV6-6 and TRBJ2-7; D is uncertain. The CDR3 loop spans 11 amino acids. The germline V and J ends were trimmed by 5 bases and 4 bases, with 6 bases remaining between them. The germline V gene has CDR1 MNHNY and CDR2 SVGAGI (reference sequence). For the CDR3, the DNA is TGTGCCAGCAGTGACAAGTACGAGCAGTACTTC. Protein sequence: CASSDKYEQYF.